The present T cell receptor beta chain was sequenced within a study of response to subunit inactivated influenza vaccine listed by TCRdb under 2018. For the study in its entirety: The study used deep quantitative T cell receptor repertoire profiling to track responses to a trivalent subunit inactivated influenza vaccine.

V gives up 5 bases and J gives up 7 bases, and the segment between their germline ends measures 20 bases. Via the germline V gene, CDR1 is LGHNA and CDR2 YNFKEQ. CDR3 length: 15 amino acids, cysteine to phenylalanine. The CDR3 DNA has 45 bases and is translated from base 1. There are a few counts of this clonotype. What this receptor recognizes is not known. Base qualities are missing; no much larger clone stands one base away. Preparation of the library involved RT-PCR. Sequencing relied on an Illumina HiSeq 2500. TCRdb reanalyzed the raw reads on its own, using fastp at Q25 for trimming and MiXCR for clone calling, and kept in-frame beta chains. Duplicate CDR3 protein sequences are folded into a single record with the most common DNA and genes. The sample table holds 550,000 to 600,000 distinct CDR3 sequences, of which approximately 12% were seen once. The ten largest make up 10% to 13% of the sample.

General findings and caveats noted by the study authors: The authors suggested that each seasonal influenza vaccination may recruit only a limited number of new T cells.

The chain couples TRBV4-2 to TRBJ1-2, with TRBD1 tentatively as D gene (5 bases match). Sequenced here: PBMCs from blood, sampled on the day of vaccination. This receptor was taken from a man between 45 and 60 years old who received an inactivated influenza vaccine. Donor details come from another sample of the same person, matched by shared clones. The nucleotide sequence reads as follows: TGTGCCAGCAGCAATCTAGGGGAAAGTGAGGGTGGCTACACCTTC. Its coded protein is CASSNLGESEGGYTF.